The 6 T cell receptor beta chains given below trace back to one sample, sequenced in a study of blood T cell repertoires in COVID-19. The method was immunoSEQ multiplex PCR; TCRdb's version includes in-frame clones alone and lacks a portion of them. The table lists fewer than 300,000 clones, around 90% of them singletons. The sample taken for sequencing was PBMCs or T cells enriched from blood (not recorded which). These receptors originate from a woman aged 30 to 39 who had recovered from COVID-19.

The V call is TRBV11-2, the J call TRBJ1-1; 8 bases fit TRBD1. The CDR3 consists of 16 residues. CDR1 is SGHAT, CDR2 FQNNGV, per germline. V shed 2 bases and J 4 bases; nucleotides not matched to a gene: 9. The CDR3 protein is CASSLSAGGAVTEAFF. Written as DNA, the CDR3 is TGTGCCAGCAGCTTATCGGCAGGGGGCGCGGTCACTGAAGCTTTCTTT.

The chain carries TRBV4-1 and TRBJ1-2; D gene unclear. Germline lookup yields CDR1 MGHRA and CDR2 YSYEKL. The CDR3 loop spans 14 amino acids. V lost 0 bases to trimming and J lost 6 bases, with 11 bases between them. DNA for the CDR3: TGCGCCAGCAGCCAAGAGGGAGTTTGGGATGGCTACACCTTC. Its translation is CASSQEGVWDGYTF.

The DNA for the CDR3 is TGTGCCAGCAGCTTTTTCGGACTAGCGGGAGGGCCGAGTACCGGGGAGCTGTTTTTT. Protein product: CASSFFGLAGGPSTGELFF. This chain connects TRBV7-2 to TRBJ2-2, with 15 nucleotides matching TRBD2. Germline lookup yields CDR1 SGHTA and CDR2 FQGNSA. The CDR3 loop spans 19 amino acids. V gave up 3 bases and J gave up 5 bases; unmatched junction bases: 10. The whole variable domain, remainder taken from reference TRBV7-2 and TRBJ2-2, is GAGVSQSPSNKVTEKGKDVELRCDPISGHTALYWYRQSLGQGLEFLIYFQGNSAPDKSGLPSDRFSAERTGGSVSTLTIQRTQQEDSAVYLCASSFFGLAGGPSTGELFFGEGSRLTVL.

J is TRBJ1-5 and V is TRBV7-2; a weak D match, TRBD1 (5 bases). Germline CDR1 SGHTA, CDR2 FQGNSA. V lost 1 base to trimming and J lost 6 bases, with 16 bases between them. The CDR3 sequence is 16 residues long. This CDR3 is CASSLVFAGSTQPQHF. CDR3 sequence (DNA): TGTGCCAGCAGCTTAGTTTTCGCAGGGTCGACTCAGCCCCAGCATTTT.

CDR3: CASSSETAASYGYTF. CDR3 DNA: TGTGCCAGTAGTTCTGAGACAGCCGCCTCCTATGGCTACACCTTC. V is TRBV19 and J is TRBJ1-2; maybe TRBD1 (5 bases). The CDR3 has 15 residues. Between the trimmed V and J ends, which lost 5 bases and 4 bases, there was a span of 17 bases. CDR1 is LNHDA and CDR2 is SQIVND in the germline V gene (reference sequence).

The CDR3 loop is CASKPWRADLYEQYF. CDR3 in DNA: TGTGCCAGCAAACCCTGGCGGGCAGACCTCTACGAGCAGTACTTC. This chain joins TRBV27 and TRBJ2-7; D might be TRBD2 (5 bases). The V and J ends lost 7 bases and 3 bases respectively, with 19 bases between them. The CDR3 covers 15 residues. CDR1 MNHEY and CDR2 SMNVEV come from the germline V gene (reference sequence).